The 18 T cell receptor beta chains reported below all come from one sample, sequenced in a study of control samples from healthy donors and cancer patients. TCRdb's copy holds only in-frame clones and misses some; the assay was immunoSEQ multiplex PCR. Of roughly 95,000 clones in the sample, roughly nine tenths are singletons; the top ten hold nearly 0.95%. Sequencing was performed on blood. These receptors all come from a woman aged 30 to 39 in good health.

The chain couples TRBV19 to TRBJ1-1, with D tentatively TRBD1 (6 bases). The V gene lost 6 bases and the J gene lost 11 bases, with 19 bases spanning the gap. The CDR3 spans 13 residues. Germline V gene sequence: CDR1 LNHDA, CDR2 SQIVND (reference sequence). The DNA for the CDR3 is TGTGCCAGTAGCTTGGACAGCCCCAGCGGTGCTTTCTTT. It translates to CASSLDSPSGAFF.

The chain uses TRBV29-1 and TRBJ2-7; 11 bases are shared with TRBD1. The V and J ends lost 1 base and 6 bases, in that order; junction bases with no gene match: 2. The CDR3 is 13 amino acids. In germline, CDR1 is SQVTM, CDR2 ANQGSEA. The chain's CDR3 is CSVEGTGGAEQYF. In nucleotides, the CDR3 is TGCAGCGTTGAAGGGACAGGGGGCGCCGAGCAGTACTTC.

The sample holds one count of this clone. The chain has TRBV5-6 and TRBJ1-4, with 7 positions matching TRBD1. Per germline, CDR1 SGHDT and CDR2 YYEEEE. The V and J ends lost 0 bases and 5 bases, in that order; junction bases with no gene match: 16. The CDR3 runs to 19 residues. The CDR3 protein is CASSLAVGQERFLNEKLFF. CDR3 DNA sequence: TGTGCCAGCAGCTTGGCGGTTGGACAGGAACGTTTTTTAAATGAAAAACTGTTTTTT.

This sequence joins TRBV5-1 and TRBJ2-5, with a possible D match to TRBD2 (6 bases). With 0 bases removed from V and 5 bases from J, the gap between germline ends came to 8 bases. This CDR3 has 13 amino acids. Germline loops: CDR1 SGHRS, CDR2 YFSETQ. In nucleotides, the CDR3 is TGCGCCAGCAGCTTGGTGCTAGCGGAGACCCAGTACTTC. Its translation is CASSLVLAETQYF.

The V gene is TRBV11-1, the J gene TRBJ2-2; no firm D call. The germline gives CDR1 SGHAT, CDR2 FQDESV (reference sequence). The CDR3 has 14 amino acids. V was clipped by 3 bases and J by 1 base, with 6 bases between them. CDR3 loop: CASSLNRNTGELFF. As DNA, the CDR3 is TGTGCCAGCAGCTTGAACAGGAACACCGGGGAGCTGTTTTTT.

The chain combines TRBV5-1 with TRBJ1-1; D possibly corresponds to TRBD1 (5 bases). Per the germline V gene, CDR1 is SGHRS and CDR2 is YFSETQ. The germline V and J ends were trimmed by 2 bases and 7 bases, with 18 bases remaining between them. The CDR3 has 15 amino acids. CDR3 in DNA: TGCGCCAGCAGCTTCGGTCTAGAAGGTGGGGGTGAAGCTTTCTTT. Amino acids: CASSFGLEGGGEAFF.

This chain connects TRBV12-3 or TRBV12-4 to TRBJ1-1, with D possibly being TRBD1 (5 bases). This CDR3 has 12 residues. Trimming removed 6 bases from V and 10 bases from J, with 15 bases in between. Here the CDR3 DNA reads TGTGCCAGCAGCCGAAGTGGGGGTATAGCTTTCTTT. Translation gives CASSRSGGIAFF.

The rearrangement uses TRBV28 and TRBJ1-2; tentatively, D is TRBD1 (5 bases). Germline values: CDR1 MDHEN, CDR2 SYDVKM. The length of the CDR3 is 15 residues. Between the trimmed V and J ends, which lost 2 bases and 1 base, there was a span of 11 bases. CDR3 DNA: TGTGCCAGCAGTTTACAGGGCACACTTAACTATGGCTACACCTTC. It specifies CASSLQGTLNYGYTF.

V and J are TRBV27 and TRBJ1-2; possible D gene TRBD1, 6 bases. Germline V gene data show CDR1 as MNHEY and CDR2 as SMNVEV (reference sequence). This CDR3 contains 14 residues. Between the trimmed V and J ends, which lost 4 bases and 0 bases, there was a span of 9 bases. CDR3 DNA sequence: TGTGCCAGCAGTTCGGACAGAGCTAACTATGGCTACACCTTC. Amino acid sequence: CASSSDRANYGYTF.

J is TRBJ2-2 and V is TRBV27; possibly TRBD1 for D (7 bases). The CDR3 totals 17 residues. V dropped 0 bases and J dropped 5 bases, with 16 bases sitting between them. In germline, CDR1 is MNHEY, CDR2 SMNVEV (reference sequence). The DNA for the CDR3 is TGTGCCAGCAGTTTATCGATGGCAGGGGGAGGAACCGGGGAGCTGTTTTTT. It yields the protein CASSLSMAGGGTGELFF.

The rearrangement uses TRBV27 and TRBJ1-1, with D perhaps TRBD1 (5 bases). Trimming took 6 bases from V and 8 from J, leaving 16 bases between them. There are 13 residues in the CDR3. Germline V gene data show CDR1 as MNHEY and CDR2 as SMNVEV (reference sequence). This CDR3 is CASRHLRGPEAFF. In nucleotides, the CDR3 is TGTGCCAGCAGACACTTACGGGGCCCCGAAGCTTTCTTT.

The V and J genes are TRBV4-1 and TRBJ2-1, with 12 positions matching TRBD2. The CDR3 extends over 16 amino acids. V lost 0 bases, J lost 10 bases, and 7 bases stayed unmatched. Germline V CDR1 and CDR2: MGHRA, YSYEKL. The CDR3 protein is CASSQDPGLAGGEQFF. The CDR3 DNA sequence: TGCGCCAGCAGCCAAGATCCGGGACTAGCGGGCGGGGAGCAGTTCTTC.

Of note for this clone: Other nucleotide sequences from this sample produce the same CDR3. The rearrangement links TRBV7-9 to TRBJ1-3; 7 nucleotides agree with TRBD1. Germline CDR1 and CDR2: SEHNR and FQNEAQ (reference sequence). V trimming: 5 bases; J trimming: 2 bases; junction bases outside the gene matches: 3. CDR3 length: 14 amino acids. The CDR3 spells CASSLTGAGNTIYF. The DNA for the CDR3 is TGTGCCAGCAGCCTAACAGGGGCTGGAAACACCATATATTTT.

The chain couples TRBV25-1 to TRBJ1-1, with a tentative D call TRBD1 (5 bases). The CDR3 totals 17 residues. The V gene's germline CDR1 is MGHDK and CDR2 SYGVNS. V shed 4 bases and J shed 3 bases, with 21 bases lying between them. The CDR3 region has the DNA TGTGCCAGCAGTGGGCACGTATTCGGAGGGGAGTACACTGAAGCTTTCTTT. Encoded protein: CASSGHVFGGEYTEAFF.

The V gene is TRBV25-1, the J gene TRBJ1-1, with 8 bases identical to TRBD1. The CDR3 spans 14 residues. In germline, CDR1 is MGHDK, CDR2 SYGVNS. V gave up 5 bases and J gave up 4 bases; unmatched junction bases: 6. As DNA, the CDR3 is TGTGCCAGCAGTCAACAGGGGGAGGGCACTGAAGCTTTCTTT. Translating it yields CASSQQGEGTEAFF.

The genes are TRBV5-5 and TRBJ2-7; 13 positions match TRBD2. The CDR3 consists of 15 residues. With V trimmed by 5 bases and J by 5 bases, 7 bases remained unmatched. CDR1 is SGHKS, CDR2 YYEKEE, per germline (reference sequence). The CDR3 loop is CASRVPGLAGNEQYF. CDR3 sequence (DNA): TGTGCCAGCAGGGTTCCGGGACTAGCGGGAAACGAGCAGTACTTC.

CDR3 in amino acids: CASSPRGTSKLSEQFF. CDR3 sequence (DNA): TGTGCCAGCAGCCCCCGGGGGACTAGTAAATTGAGTGAGCAGTTCTTC. The J gene is TRBJ2-1, the V gene TRBV5-5; 8 nucleotides line up with TRBD2. This CDR3 region has 16 residues. From germline, CDR1 is SGHKS and CDR2 YYEKEE (reference sequence). V shed 4 bases and J 9 bases; nucleotides not matched to a gene: 15.

CDR3 sequence reads: CASRVGQAKQETQYF. In nucleotides, the CDR3 is TGTGCCAGCAGAGTGGGACAGGCCAAGCAAGAGACCCAGTACTTC. The chain carries TRBV5-4 and TRBJ2-5; 8 nucleotides line up with TRBD1. The length of the CDR3 is 15 residues. V lost 5 bases to trimming and J lost 2 bases; unmatched junction nucleotides: 8. Germline-derived CDR1 and CDR2 are SGHNT and YYREEE (reference sequence).